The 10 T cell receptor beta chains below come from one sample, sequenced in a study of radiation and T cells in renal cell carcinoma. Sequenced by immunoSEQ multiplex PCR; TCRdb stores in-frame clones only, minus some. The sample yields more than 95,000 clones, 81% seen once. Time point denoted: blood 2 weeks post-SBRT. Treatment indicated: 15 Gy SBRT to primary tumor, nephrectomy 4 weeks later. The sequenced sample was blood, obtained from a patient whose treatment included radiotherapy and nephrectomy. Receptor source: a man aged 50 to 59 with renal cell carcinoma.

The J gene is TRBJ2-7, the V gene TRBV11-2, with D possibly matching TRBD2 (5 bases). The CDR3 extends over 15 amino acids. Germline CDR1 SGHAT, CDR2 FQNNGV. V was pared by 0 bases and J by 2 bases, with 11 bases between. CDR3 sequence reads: CASSLDRSVAYEQYF. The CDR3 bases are TGTGCCAGCAGCTTAGATCGTAGCGTGGCCTACGAGCAGTACTTC.

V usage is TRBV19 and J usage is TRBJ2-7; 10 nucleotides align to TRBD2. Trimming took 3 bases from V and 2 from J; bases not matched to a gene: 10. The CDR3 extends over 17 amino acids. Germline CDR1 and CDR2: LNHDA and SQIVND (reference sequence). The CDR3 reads CASSIGLAGVLPYEQYF. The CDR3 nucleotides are TGTGCCAGTAGTATCGGGCTAGCGGGAGTGCTCCCCTACGAGCAGTACTTC.

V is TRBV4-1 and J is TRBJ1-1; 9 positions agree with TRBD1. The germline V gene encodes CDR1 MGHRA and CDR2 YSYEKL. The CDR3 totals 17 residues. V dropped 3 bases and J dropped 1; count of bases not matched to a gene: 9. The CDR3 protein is CASSHGPGTGTNTEAFF. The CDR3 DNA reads TGCGCCAGCAGCCACGGTCCCGGGACAGGGACGAACACTGAAGCTTTCTTT.

The CDR3 loop reads CATSRETGTGKFF. CDR3 nucleotides: TGTGCCACCAGCAGAGAGACCGGGACAGGGAAGTTCTTC. V gene TRBV15 combines with J gene TRBJ2-1; 9 positions match TRBD1. In germline, CDR1 is LNHNV, CDR2 YYDKDF (reference sequence). V was pared by 0 bases and J by 14 bases, with 5 bases of the junction left unmatched. The CDR3 loop spans 13 amino acids.

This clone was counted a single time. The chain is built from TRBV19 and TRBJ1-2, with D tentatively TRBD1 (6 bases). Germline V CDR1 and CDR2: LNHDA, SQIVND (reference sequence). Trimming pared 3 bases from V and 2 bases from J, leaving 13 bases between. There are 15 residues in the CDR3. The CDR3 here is CASSMGRTGNYGYTF. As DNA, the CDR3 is TGTGCCAGTAGTATGGGTCGTACAGGGAACTATGGCTACACCTTC.

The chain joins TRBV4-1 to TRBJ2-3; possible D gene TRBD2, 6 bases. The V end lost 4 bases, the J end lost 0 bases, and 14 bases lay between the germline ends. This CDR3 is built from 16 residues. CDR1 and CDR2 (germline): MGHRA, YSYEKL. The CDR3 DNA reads TGCGCCAGCAGCCCCTTGAGGAGCGGGAGCACAGATACGCAGTATTTT. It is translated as CASSPLRSGSTDTQYF.

CDR3 protein: CASSLALGGQETQYF. CDR3 DNA sequence: TGCGCCAGCAGCTTGGCCTTGGGGGGGCAGGAGACCCAGTACTTC. This chain joins TRBV5-1 and TRBJ2-5, with a possible D match to TRBD2 (7 bases). Between the trimmed V and J ends, which lost 0 bases and 5 bases, there was a span of 14 bases. The CDR3 spans 15 residues. Germline V gene data show CDR1 as SGHRS and CDR2 as YFSETQ.

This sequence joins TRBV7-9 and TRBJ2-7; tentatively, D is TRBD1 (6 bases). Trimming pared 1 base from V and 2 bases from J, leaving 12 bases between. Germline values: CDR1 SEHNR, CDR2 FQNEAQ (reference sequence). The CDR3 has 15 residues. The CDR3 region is CASSLGMGAAYEQYF. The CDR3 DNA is TGTGCCAGCAGCTTAGGGATGGGGGCCGCCTACGAGCAGTACTTC.

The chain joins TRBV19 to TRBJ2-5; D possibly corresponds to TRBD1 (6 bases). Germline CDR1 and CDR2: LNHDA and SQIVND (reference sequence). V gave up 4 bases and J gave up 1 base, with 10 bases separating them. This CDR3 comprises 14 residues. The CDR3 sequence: CASSRGTSQETQYF. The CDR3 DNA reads TGTGCCAGTAGTAGGGGGACAAGCCAAGAGACCCAGTACTTC.

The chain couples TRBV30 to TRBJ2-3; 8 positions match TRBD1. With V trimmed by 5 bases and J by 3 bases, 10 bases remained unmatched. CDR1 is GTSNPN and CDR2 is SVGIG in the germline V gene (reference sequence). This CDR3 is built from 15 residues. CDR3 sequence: CAWAPTGGRTDTQYF. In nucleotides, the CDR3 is TGTGCCTGGGCACCCACAGGGGGTCGGACAGATACGCAGTATTTT.